The 6 T cell receptor beta chains below were found in one sample sequenced in a study of blood T cell repertoires in COVID-19. Assay used: immunoSEQ multiplex PCR; TCRdb lists only in-frame clones, some missing. Among just under 65,000 clones listed, roughly 85% were seen once. The specimen sequenced was peripheral blood. The receptor source for this set is a man aged 35-49 years with acute or convalescent COVID-19.

The chain links TRBV27 to TRBJ2-7; 9 bases agree with TRBD1. The CDR3 covers 17 residues. The V gene's germline CDR1 is MNHEY and CDR2 SMNVEV (reference sequence). After removal of 5 bases from V and 5 bases from J, the junction contained 16 bases not matched to a gene. The CDR3: CASSAKTGGARIHEQYF. The CDR3 DNA sequence: TGTGCCAGCAGTGCGAAAACAGGGGGCGCGAGGATCCACGAGCAGTACTTC.

J is TRBJ1-5 and V is TRBV2; D is uncertain. The CDR3 has 15 residues. Trimming took 1 base from V and 7 from J, leaving 14 bases between them. Per germline, CDR1 SNHLY and CDR2 FYNNEI. This CDR3 is CASSEVVTETQPQHF. The CDR3 DNA follows: TGTGCCAGCAGTGAAGTAGTAACAGAGACCCAGCCCCAGCATTTT.

The J gene is TRBJ1-2, the V gene TRBV10-3; D may be TRBD1 (5 bases). Trimming took 0 bases from V and 1 from J, leaving 12 bases between them. CDR3 length equals 16 residues. The germline V gene encodes CDR1 ENHRY and CDR2 SYGVKD. CDR3 loop: CAISESAGRSNYGYTF. CDR3 coding DNA: TGTGCCATCAGTGAGTCGGCAGGGCGAAGTAACTATGGCTACACCTTC.

The chain employs TRBV7-8 and TRBJ2-7, with D unclear. Germline assignment: CDR1 SGHVS and CDR2 FQNEAQ. V was shortened by 5 bases and J by 5 bases, with 19 bases between the two germline ends. The CDR3 spans 15 residues. The CDR3 sequence is CASSDLFKSRNEQYF. The CDR3 nucleotides are TGTGCCAGCAGCGACTTGTTCAAGAGTCGGAACGAGCAGTACTTC. Complete variable domain (other parts from reference TRBV7-8 and TRBJ2-7): GAGVSQSPRYKVAKRGQDVALRCDPISGHVSLFWYQQALGQGPEFLTYFQNEAQLDKSGLPSDRFFAERPEGSVSTLKIQRTQQEDSAVYLCASSDLFKSRNEQYFGPGTRLTVT.

This clone appeared once. The V gene is TRBV28, the J gene TRBJ2-7, with 11 bases identical to TRBD2. CDR3 length: 15 amino acids. J was trimmed by 2 bases and V by 4 bases; bases with no gene match: 4. The germline V gene has CDR1 MDHEN and CDR2 SYDVKM. The CDR3 region has the DNA TGTGCCAGCAGTTCTAGCGGGGGGACTACCTACGAGCAGTACTTC. Protein: CASSSSGGTTYEQYF.

This clone was counted only a few times. J is TRBJ2-1 and V is TRBV13; D might be TRBD2 (6 bases). This CDR3 is built from 17 residues. The germline gives CDR1 PRHDT, CDR2 FYEKMQ (reference sequence). Trimming stripped 5 bases from V and 1 base from J, with 18 bases between. The CDR3 bases are TGTGCCAGCAGCACCCGGGTAGGACTATCGTCCTACAATGAGCAGTTCTTC. Protein product: CASSTRVGLSSYNEQFF.